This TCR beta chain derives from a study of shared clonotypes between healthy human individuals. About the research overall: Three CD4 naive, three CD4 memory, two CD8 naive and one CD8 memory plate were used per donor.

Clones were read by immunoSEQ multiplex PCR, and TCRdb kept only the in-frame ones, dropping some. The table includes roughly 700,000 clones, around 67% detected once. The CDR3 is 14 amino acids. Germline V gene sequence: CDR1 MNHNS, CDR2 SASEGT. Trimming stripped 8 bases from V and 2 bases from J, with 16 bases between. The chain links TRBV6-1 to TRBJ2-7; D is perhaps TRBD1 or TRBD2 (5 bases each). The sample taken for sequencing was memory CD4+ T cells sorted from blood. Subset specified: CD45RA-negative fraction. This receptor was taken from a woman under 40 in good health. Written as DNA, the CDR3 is TGTGCCAGCCACTATTGGGGGATGACCTACGAGCAGTACTTC. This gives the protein CASHYWGMTYEQYF.